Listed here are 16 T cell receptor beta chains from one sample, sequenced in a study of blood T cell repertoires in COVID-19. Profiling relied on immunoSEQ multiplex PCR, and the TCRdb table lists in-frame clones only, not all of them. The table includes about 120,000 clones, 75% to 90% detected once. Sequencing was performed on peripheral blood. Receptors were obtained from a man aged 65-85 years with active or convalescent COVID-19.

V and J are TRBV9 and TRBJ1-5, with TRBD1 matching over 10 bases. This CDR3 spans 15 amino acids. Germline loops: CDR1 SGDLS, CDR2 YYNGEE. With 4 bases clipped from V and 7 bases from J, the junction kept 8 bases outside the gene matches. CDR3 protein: CASSSGTGDGQPQHF. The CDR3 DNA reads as TGTGCCAGCAGCTCCGGGACAGGGGATGGGCAGCCCCAGCATTTT. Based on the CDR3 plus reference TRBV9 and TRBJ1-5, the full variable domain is DSGVTQTPKHLITATGQRVTLRCSPRSGDLSVYWYQQSLDQGLQFLIQYYNGEERAKGNILERFSAQQFPDLHSELNLSSLELGDSALYFCASSSGTGDGQPQHFGDGTRLSIL.

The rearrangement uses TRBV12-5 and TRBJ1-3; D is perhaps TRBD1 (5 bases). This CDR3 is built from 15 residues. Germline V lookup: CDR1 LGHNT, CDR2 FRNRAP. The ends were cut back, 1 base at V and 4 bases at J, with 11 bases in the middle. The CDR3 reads CASGLGGAAGNTIYF. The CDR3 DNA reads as TGTGCTAGTGGTTTGGGTGGGGCAGCGGGAAACACCATATATTTT.

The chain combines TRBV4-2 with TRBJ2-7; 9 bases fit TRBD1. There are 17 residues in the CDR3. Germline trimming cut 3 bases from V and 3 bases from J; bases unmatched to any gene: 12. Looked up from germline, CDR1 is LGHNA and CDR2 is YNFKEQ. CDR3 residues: CASSHIPTGTGNYEQYF. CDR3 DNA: TGTGCCAGCAGCCACATACCAACAGGGACAGGGAACTACGAGCAGTACTTC.

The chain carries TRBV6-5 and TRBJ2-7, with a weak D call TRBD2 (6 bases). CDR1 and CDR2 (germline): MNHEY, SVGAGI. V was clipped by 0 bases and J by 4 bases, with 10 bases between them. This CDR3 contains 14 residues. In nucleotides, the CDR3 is TGTGCCAGCAGTTACTCGAGGGACTTATACGAGCAGTACTTC. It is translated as CASSYSRDLYEQYF.

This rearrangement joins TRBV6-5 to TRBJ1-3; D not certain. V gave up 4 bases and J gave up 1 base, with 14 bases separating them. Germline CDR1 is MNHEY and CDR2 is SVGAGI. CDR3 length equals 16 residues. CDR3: CASSSPYRGSGNTIYF. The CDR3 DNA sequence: TGTGCCAGCAGTTCTCCCTATCGGGGTTCTGGAAACACCATATATTTT.

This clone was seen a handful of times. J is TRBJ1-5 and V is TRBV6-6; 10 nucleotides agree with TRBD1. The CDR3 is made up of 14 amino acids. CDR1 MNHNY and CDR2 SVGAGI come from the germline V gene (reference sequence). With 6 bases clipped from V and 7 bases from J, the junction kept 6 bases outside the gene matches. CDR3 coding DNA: TGTGCCAGCAGGGCGGACAGGGGGAACCAGCCCCAGCATTTT. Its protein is CASRADRGNQPQHF.

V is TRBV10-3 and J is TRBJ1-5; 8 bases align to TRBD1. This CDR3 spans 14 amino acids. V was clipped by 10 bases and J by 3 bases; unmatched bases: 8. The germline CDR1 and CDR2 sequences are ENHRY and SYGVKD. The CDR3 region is CATSLDRDNQPQHF. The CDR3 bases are TGTGCCACCAGCTTGGACAGGGACAATCAGCCCCAGCATTTT.

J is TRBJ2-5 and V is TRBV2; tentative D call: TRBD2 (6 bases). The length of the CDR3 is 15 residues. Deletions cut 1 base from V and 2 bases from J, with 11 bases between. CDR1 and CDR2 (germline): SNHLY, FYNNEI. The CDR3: CASSEVWTTQETQYF. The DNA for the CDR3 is TGTGCCAGCAGTGAAGTTTGGACTACGCAAGAGACCCAGTACTTC.

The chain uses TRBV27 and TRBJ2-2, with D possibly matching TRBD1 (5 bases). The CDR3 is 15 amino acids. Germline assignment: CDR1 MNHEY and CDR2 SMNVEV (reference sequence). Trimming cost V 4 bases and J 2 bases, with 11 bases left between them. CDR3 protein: CASSYGQANTGELFF. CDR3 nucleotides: TGTGCCAGCAGTTATGGACAAGCAAACACCGGGGAGCTGTTTTTT.

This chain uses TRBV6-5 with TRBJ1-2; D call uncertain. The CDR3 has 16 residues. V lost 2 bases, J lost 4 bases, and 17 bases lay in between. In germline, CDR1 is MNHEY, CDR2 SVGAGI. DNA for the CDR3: TGTGCCAGCAGTTACGGGGTCACAGCGGGTAGCTATGGCTACACCTTC. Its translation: CASSYGVTAGSYGYTF.

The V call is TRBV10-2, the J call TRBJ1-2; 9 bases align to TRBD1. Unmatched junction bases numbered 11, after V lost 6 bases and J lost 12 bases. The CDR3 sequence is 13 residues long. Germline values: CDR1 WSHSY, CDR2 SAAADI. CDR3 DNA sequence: TGCGCCAGCAGAGAACAGGGGGCCATATTACACACCTTC. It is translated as CASREQGAILHTF.

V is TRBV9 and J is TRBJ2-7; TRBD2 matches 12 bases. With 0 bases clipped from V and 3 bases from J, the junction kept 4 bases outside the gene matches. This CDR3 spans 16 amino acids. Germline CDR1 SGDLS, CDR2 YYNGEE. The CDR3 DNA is TGTGCCAGCAGCGTAGGACTAGCGGGAGACTTCTACGAGCAGTACTTC. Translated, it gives CASSVGLAGDFYEQYF.

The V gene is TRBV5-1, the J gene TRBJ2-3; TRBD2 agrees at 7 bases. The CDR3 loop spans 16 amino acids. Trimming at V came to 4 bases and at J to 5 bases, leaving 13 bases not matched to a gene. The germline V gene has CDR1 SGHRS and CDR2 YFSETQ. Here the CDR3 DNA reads TGCGCCAGCAGCCCACTCGGGGGAGGGCAAGGAGATACGCAGTATTTT. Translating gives CASSPLGGGQGDTQYF. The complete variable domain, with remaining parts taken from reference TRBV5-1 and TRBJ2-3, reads KAGVTQTPRYLIKTRGQQVTLSCSPISGHRSVSWYQQTPGQGLQFLFEYFSETQRNKGNFPGRFSGRQFSNSRSEMNVSTLELGDSALYLCASSPLGGGQGDTQYFGPGTRLTVL.

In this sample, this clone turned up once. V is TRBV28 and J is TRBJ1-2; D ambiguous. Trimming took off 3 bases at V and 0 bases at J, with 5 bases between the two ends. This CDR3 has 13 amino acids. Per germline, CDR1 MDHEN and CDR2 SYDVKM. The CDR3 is CASSFAANYGYTF. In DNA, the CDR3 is TGTGCCAGCAGTTTTGCGGCTAACTATGGCTACACCTTC.

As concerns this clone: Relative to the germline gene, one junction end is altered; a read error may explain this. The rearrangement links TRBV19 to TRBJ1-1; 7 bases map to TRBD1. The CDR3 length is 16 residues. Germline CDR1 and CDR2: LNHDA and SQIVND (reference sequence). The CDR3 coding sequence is TGTGCCAGTAGTATAGTTTTCGGCAGGGGGAACCCTGAAGCTTTCTTT. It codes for CASSIVFGRGNPEAFF. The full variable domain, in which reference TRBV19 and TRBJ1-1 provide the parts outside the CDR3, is DGGITQSPKYLFRKEGQNVTLSCEQNLNHDAMYWYRQDPGQGLRLIYYSQIVNDFQKGDIAEGYSVSREKKESFPLTVTSAQKNPTAFYLCASSIVFGRGNPEAFFGQGTRLTVV.

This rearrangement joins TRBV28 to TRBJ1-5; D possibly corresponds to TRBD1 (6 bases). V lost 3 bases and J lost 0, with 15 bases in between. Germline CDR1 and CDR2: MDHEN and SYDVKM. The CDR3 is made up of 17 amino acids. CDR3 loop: CASSFSGTRYSNQPQHF. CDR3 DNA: TGTGCCAGCAGTTTCTCTGGGACACGTTATAGCAATCAGCCCCAGCATTTT.